This record covers a single TCR beta chain. As yet, its antigen is unknown. The data were taken from a study of radiotherapy plus CTLA-4 blockade in lung cancer. Study information: Disease control was seen in about 30% of patients, objective responses in 15% to 20%.

Study-wide findings and caveats: Alongside interferon-beta, early blood T cell clone dynamics were reportedly the best predictor of response. Some TCR clones had been derived from tumors. These clones expanded in peripheral blood after radiotherapy plus ipilimumab.

Clones were sequenced by immunoSEQ multiplex PCR, and TCRdb holds only the in-frame ones, with some missing. The sample records tens of thousands of clones, roughly 83% being singletons. This CDR3 is built from 16 residues. Germline assignment: CDR1 SGDLS and CDR2 YYNGEE. V was clipped by 0 bases and J by 13 bases; unmatched bases: 13. The receptor comes from a human donor with non-small cell lung cancer who had a complete response to radiotherapy plus ipilimumab. Sample: peripheral blood, taken from a patient treated with radiotherapy plus ipilimumab. The V gene is TRBV9, the J gene TRBJ1-6, with 7 nucleotides matching TRBD1. The DNA of the CDR3 is TGTGCCAGCAGCGTAGCTGCAGACAGGGCAATTCGCCCCCTCCACTTT. Translated, it gives CASSVAADRAIRPLHF. The variable domain in full, completed from reference TRBV9 and TRBJ1-6, reads DSGVTQTPKHLITATGQRVTLRCSPRSGDLSVYWYQQSLDQGLQFLIQYYNGEERAKGNILERFSAQQFPDLHSELNLSSLELGDSALYFCASSVAADRAIRPLHFGNGTRLTVT.